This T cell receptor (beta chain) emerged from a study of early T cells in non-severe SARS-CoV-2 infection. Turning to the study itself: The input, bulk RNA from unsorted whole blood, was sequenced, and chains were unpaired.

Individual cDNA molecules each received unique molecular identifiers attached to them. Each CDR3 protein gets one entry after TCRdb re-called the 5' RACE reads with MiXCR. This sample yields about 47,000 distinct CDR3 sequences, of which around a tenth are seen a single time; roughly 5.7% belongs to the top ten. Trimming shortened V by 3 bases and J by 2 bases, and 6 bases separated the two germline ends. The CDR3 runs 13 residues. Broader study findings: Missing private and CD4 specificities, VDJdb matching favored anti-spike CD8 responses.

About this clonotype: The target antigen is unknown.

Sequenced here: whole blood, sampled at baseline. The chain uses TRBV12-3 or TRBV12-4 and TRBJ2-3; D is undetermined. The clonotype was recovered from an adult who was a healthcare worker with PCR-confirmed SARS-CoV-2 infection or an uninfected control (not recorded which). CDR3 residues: CASSFLDTDTQYF. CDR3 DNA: TGTGCCAGCAGTTTTCTCGACACAGATACGCAGTATTTT.